Presented here are 17 T cell receptor beta chains from one specimen sequenced in a study of blood T cell repertoires in COVID-19. Using immunoSEQ multiplex PCR, the repertoire was profiled, and TCRdb retains in-frame clones only, with some absent. The sample records just over 60,000 clones, 70% to 85% being singletons. The material sequenced was peripheral blood. These receptors all come from a woman older than 75 with active or convalescent COVID-19.

The chain joins TRBV6-5 to TRBJ2-1; 9 bases agree with TRBD1. V lost 2 bases and J lost 9; bases outside the gene matches: 11. Germline values: CDR1 MNHEY, CDR2 SVGAGI. This CDR3 is 16 amino acids long. The CDR3 here is CASSYQRQGVGGEQFF. The CDR3 region has the DNA TGTGCCAGCAGTTACCAACGACAGGGGGTTGGGGGTGAGCAGTTCTTC.

This clone was seen just once. V usage is TRBV3-1 (or the pseudogene TRBV3-2) and J usage is TRBJ1-2; possibly TRBD1 for D (5 bases). The CDR3 has 15 residues. Germline-derived CDR1 and CDR2 are LGHDT and YNNKEL (reference sequence). V was shortened by 0 bases and J by 4 bases, with 12 bases between the two germline ends. The CDR3 reads CASSQDMGRPYGYTF. CDR3 bases: TGTGCCAGCAGCCAAGATATGGGGCGTCCCTATGGCTACACCTTC.

The chain is built from TRBV5-4 and TRBJ1-6; 12 nucleotides align to TRBD1. J was trimmed by 4 bases and V by 2 bases; bases with no gene match: 4. Germline lookup yields CDR1 SGHNT and CDR2 YYREEE (reference sequence). CDR3 length: 17 residues. DNA for the CDR3: TGTGCCAGCAGCTTCAGGGACAGGGGGCCATATAATTCACCCCTCCACTTT. Encoded protein: CASSFRDRGPYNSPLHF.

This clone was seen a handful of times. The rearrangement joins TRBV5-1 to TRBJ1-1; a possible D gene is TRBD1 (5 bases). Germline loops: CDR1 SGHRS, CDR2 YFSETQ. CDR3 size: 14 residues. Trimming left V 4 bases short and J 7 bases short, with 17 bases between. The CDR3 coding sequence is TGCGCCAGCAGCATCGGGACGGGAGGAGGTGAAGCTTTCTTT. It codes for CASSIGTGGGEAFF.

The chain has TRBV29-1 and TRBJ1-1; D is perhaps TRBD1 (5 bases). The germline V gene encodes CDR1 SQVTM and CDR2 ANQGSEA. CDR3 length: 14 amino acids. V lost 0 bases, J lost 5 bases, and 13 bases lay in between. CDR3 bases: TGCAGCGTTGAAGACGGGGGGAGGGTGACTGAAGCTTTCTTT. Its translation is CSVEDGGRVTEAFF.

CDR3 amino acids: CASSLFSGGPSYEQYF. In nucleotides, the CDR3 is TGTGCCAGCAGCCTCTTCAGCGGGGGGCCCTCCTACGAGCAGTACTTC. The chain joins TRBV3-1 (or the pseudogene TRBV3-2) to TRBJ2-7; 9 nucleotides align to TRBD2. The CDR3 has 16 residues. J was trimmed by 0 bases and V by 4 bases; bases with no gene match: 7. Per the germline V gene, CDR1 is LGHDT and CDR2 is YNNKEL (reference sequence).

The V and J genes are TRBV5-1 and TRBJ2-3; the match to TRBD1 covers 10 bases. V lost 0 bases to trimming and J lost 5 bases; unmatched junction nucleotides: 9. Germline V gives CDR1 SGHRS, CDR2 YFSETQ. CDR3 length equals 17 residues. CDR3 nucleotide sequence: TGCGCCAGCAGCTTGGTTCAATTAGGGACAGGGGTAGATACGCAGTATTTT. Residues: CASSLVQLGTGVDTQYF.

This clone was observed a few times. This chain connects TRBV5-1 to TRBJ1-2; the D gene is possibly TRBD1 (5 bases). The CDR3 covers 14 residues. The germline V and J ends were trimmed by 0 bases and 3 bases, with 9 bases remaining between them. Germline CDR1 SGHRS, CDR2 YFSETQ. CDR3 nucleotide sequence: TGCGCCAGCAGCTTGGCAGGGAGGGACTATGGCTACACCTTC. This codes for CASSLAGRDYGYTF.

The V gene is TRBV7-8, the J gene TRBJ1-4; D gene unclear. V was trimmed by 3 bases and J by 0 bases, leaving 5 bases between them. Germline CDR1 and CDR2: SGHVS and FQNEAQ. CDR3 size: 14 residues. The CDR3 nucleotides read TGTGCCAGCAGCTTCGGGGCAACTAATGAAAAACTGTTTTTT. Residues: CASSFGATNEKLFF.

V and J are TRBV19 and TRBJ1-2; tentatively, D is TRBD1 (6 bases). Germline V gene sequence: CDR1 LNHDA, CDR2 SQIVND (reference sequence). The CDR3 consists of 15 residues. Trimming removed 2 bases at V and 6 bases at J, with 16 bases between. Written as DNA, the CDR3 is TGTGCCAGTAGTATAAGTCCAGGGGCGCCGAATGGCTACACCTTC. As protein: CASSISPGAPNGYTF.

The V gene is TRBV5-8, the J gene TRBJ1-2; no reliable D call. CDR1 is SGHTS and CDR2 is YDEGEE in the germline V gene. Trimming stripped 4 bases from V and 7 bases from J, with 8 bases between. The CDR3 runs 11 residues. CDR3 sequence reads: CASSPDFGYTF. CDR3 coding DNA: TGTGCCAGCAGCCCGGACTTTGGCTACACCTTC. Full variable domain (outside the CDR3, taken from reference TRBV5-8 and TRBJ1-2): EAGVTQSPTHLIKTRGQQATLRCSPISGHTSVYWYQQALGLGLQFLLWYDEGEERNRGNFPPRFSGRQFPNYSSELNVNALELEDSALYLCASSPDFGYTFGSGTRLTVV.

The CDR3 bases are TGTGCTAGTACCAGGGACTACGAGCAGTACTTC. Translation: CASTRDYEQYF. The rearrangement uses TRBV12-5 and TRBJ2-7, with a tentative D call TRBD1 (5 bases). The V and J ends lost 8 bases and 3 bases respectively, with 8 bases between them. This CDR3 contains 11 residues. Germline CDR1 LGHNT, CDR2 FRNRAP. The complete variable domain, with remaining parts taken from reference TRBV12-5 and TRBJ2-7, reads DARVTQTPRHKVTEMGQEVTMRCQPILGHNTVFWYRQTMMQGLELLAYFRNRAPLDDSGMPKDRFSAEMPDATLATLKIQPSEPRDSAVYFCASTRDYEQYFGPGTRLTVT.

V gene TRBV30 combines with J gene TRBJ2-3; 10 nucleotides agree with TRBD2. The CDR3 runs to 15 residues. Germline assignment: CDR1 GTSNPN and CDR2 SVGIG (reference sequence). V dropped 4 bases and J dropped 2; count of bases not matched to a gene: 6. The CDR3 loop reads CAWNKLAGPTDTQYF. CDR3 in DNA: TGTGCCTGGAACAAACTAGCGGGGCCCACAGATACGCAGTATTTT.

This clone occurred once. This chain links TRBV6-5 with TRBJ1-4, with TRBD1 matching 10 bases. The germline gives CDR1 MNHEY, CDR2 SVGAGI. The CDR3 is 12 amino acids. V lost 5 bases and J lost 15; bases outside the gene matches: 6. The CDR3 DNA reads as TGTGCCAGCAGTACTAGGACAGGGGGATTGTTTTTT. It translates to CASSTRTGGLFF.

This chain joins TRBV10-2 and TRBJ1-5, with D tentatively TRBD1 (6 bases). Trimming cost V 6 bases and J 4 bases, with 10 bases left between them. Germline CDR1 WSHSY, CDR2 SAAADI. The CDR3 covers 13 residues. CDR3 region: CASRNRVNQPQHF. The DNA of the CDR3 is TGCGCCAGCAGGAACAGGGTTAATCAGCCCCAGCATTTT.

V gene TRBV3-1 (or the pseudogene TRBV3-2) combines with J gene TRBJ1-2; TRBD1 aligns across 10 bases. V lost 3 bases to trimming and J lost 7 bases; unmatched junction nucleotides: 8. The CDR3 is 15 amino acids. Per germline, CDR1 LGHDT and CDR2 YNNKEL (reference sequence). The DNA of the CDR3 is TGTGCCAGCAGCCAGCGGGCGACAGGGGGCGGTGGCTACACCTTC. Translating gives CASSQRATGGGGYTF.

This clone was observed a few times. This chain uses TRBV19 with TRBJ1-3; D remains ambiguous. The germline CDR1 and CDR2 sequences are LNHDA and SQIVND (reference sequence). The ends were cut back, 2 bases at V and 0 bases at J, with 11 bases in the middle. This CDR3 spans 16 amino acids. CDR3: CASSISGPSSGNTIYF. The CDR3 DNA follows: TGTGCCAGTAGTATATCTGGGCCCAGCTCTGGAAACACCATATATTTT.